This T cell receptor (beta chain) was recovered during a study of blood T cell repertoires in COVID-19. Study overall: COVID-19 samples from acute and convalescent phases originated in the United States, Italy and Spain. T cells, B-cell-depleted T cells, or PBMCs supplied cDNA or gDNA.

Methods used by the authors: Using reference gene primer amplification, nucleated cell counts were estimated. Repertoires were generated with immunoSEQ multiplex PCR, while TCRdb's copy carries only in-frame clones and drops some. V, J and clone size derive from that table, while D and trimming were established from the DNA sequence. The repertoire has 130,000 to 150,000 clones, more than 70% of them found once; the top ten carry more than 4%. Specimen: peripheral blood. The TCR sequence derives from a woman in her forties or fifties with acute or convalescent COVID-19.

The CDR3 protein is CASSQWGANVLTF. The CDR3 coding sequence is TGTGCCAGCAGCCAGTGGGGGGCCAACGTCCTGACTTTC. The chain links TRBV5-4 to TRBJ2-6; D gene uncertain. This CDR3 is 13 amino acids long. V lost 4 bases, J lost 4 bases, and 6 bases lay in between. Per germline, CDR1 SGHNT and CDR2 YYREEE (reference sequence). Using reference TRBV5-4 and TRBJ2-6 for the parts outside the CDR3, the full variable domain is ETGVTQSPTHLIKTRGQQVTLRCSSQSGHNTVSWYQQALGQGPQFIFQYYREEENGRGNFPPRFSGLQFPNYSSELNVNALELDDSALYLCASSQWGANVLTFGAGSRLTVL.